Shown below are 5 T cell receptor beta chains from a single sample sequenced in a study of type 1 regulatory T cells. Study-level findings and limits: Compared with non-type 1 regulatory T cells, type 1 regulatory T cells showed a more restricted TCR repertoire.

MiXCR was run by TCRdb on the reads, yielding one entry per CDR3 protein. This sample has tens of thousands of distinct CDR3 sequences, with roughly 20% found just once. These receptors have no known antigen. The sample taken for sequencing was cultured type 1 regulatory T (Tr1) cells, either the whole culture or a sorted fraction (not recorded which). The receptors derive from a human donor in good health.

In regard to this clonotype: Compared with germline, one end of the junction differs, possibly owing to a read error. The gene calls are TRBV4-2 and TRBJ2-7; D might be TRBD2 (5 bases). This CDR3 spans 12 amino acids. CDR1 is LGHNA, CDR2 YNFKEQ, per germline. The CDR3 is CASSQPPRERYF. The CDR3 bases are TGTGCCAGCAGCCAACCCCCAAGGGAGCGGTACTTC.

V and J are TRBV7-2 and TRBJ1-4; 7 bases line up with TRBD1. The CDR3 is 17 residues long. Losses at the gene ends were 1 base for V and 0 bases for J; bases not matched to a gene: 5. Germline CDR1 is SGHTA and CDR2 is FQGNSA. The CDR3 loop is CASSLGIDRATNEKLFF. CDR3 DNA sequence: TGTGCCAGCAGCTTAGGGATTGACAGGGCAACTAATGAAAAACTGTTTTTT.

The table lists this clonotype with a few counts. V is TRBV2 and J is TRBJ1-1, with D hard to call. CDR1 is SNHLY, CDR2 FYNNEI, per germline. The CDR3 length is 15 residues. V was trimmed by 2 bases and J by 4 bases, leaving 14 bases between them. The DNA of the CDR3 is TGTGCCAGCAGTGAAAATAGGCAGGTGACCACTGAAGCTTTCTTT. Protein product: CASSENRQVTTEAFF.

The table lists this clonotype with a few counts. J is TRBJ2-7 and V is TRBV27, with 8 bases fitting TRBD1. The CDR3 loop spans 12 amino acids. Losses at the gene ends were 6 bases for V and 7 bases for J; bases not matched to a gene: 5. Germline V lookup: CDR1 MNHEY, CDR2 SMNVEV (reference sequence). In DNA, the CDR3 is TGTGCCAGCAGGGACAGGGTACAAGAGCAGTACTTC. Amino acids: CASRDRVQEQYF.

The rearrangement uses TRBV6-1 and TRBJ2-5; 9 bases are a match to TRBD1. Germline V gives CDR1 MNHNS, CDR2 SASEGT. This CDR3 spans 15 amino acids. Losses at the gene ends were 3 bases for V and 4 bases for J; bases not matched to a gene: 6. CDR3 DNA sequence: TGTGCCAGCAGTGACGTTTCGACAGGGGGAGAGACCCAGTACTTC. Translated, it gives CASSDVSTGGETQYF.